The 15 T cell receptor beta chains reported below all come from one sample, sequenced in a study of CD8+CD57+ T cells in acquired aplastic anemia. Genomic DNA, the template, was used for profiling of the TCR beta VDJ and CDR3. TCRdb fed the reads into MiXCR, producing one record per CDR3 protein. This sample has about 170,000 distinct CDR3 sequences, with around 45% found just once. The sample comprised sorted CD4+, CD8+, or CD8+CD57+ T cells (not recorded which) from PBMCs. The source is a human donor in good health.

This sequence joins TRBV20-1 and TRBJ2-1; either TRBD1 or TRBD2 may fit D (5 bases each). The CDR3 has 15 residues. Germline loops: CDR1 DFQATT, CDR2 SNEGSKA (reference sequence). Trimming pared 0 bases from V and 6 bases from J, leaving 15 bases between. The CDR3: CSARDEGRGSNEQFF. For the CDR3, the DNA is TGCAGTGCTAGAGATGAGGGGAGAGGTTCCAATGAGCAGTTCTTC.

The rearrangement links TRBV7-2 to TRBJ2-7, with D possibly TRBD1 on 6 matching bases. Per germline, CDR1 SGHTA and CDR2 FQGNSA. CDR3 size: 13 residues. With 3 bases removed from V and 7 bases from J, the gap between germline ends came to 13 bases. CDR3 region: CASSFDRPEEQYF. As DNA, the CDR3 is TGTGCCAGCAGCTTCGACAGGCCAGAGGAGCAGTACTTC.

This clonotype was seen at least ten times. The chain is built from TRBV5-4 and TRBJ2-5; 11 positions agree with TRBD2. The CDR3 contains 15 residues. The V gene end was trimmed by 3 bases and the J gene end by 4 bases; junction bases not matched to a gene: 5. CDR1 and CDR2 (germline): SGHNT, YYREEE (reference sequence). DNA of the CDR3: TGTGCCAGCAGCTATAGCGGGGGGGCTCGAGAGACCCAGTACTTC. Its protein product is CASSYSGGARETQYF. Looking up the rest from reference TRBV5-4 and TRBJ2-5 gives the full variable domain: ETGVTQSPTHLIKTRGQQVTLRCSSQSGHNTVSWYQQALGQGPQFIFQYYREEENGRGNFPPRFSGLQFPNYSSELNVNALELDDSALYLCASSYSGGARETQYFGPGTRLLVL.

This clonotype was observed at least ten times. This chain joins TRBV7-2 and TRBJ1-2; D remains ambiguous. V shed 0 bases and J shed 2 bases, with 16 bases lying between them. This CDR3 region has 17 residues. Germline-derived CDR1 and CDR2 are SGHTA and FQGNSA. Here the CDR3 reads CASSLALRVEGNYGYTF. In DNA, the CDR3 is TGTGCCAGCAGCTTAGCGCTGAGGGTCGAGGGCAACTATGGCTACACCTTC.

This clonotype appeared a few times. V and J are TRBV5-8 and TRBJ1-3; no reliable D call. This CDR3 has 10 amino acids. The V gene lost 7 bases and the J gene lost 4 bases, with 3 bases spanning the gap. Germline CDR1 SGHTS, CDR2 YDEGEE. The CDR3 bases are TGTGCCAGCGGAGGAAACACCATATATTTT. Translated: CASGGNTIYF.

The chain links TRBV7-9 to TRBJ2-1; 11 nucleotides line up with TRBD1. V trimming: 6 bases; J trimming: 5 bases; junction bases outside the gene matches: 0. CDR3 length equals 13 residues. Germline values: CDR1 SEHNR, CDR2 FQNEAQ (reference sequence). CDR3 region: CASRDRGHNEQFF. CDR3 sequence (DNA): TGTGCCAGCAGGGACAGGGGGCACAATGAGCAGTTCTTC.

This clonotype was seen only a few times. V gene TRBV29-1 combines with J gene TRBJ2-6, with a tentative D call TRBD1 (5 bases). Germline values: CDR1 SQVTM, CDR2 ANQGSEA. The CDR3 contains 15 residues. V was shortened by 5 bases and J by 5 bases, with 16 bases between the two germline ends. The CDR3 DNA sequence: TGCAGCGTTATACAGGATTCCTGGAGGGCCAACGTCCTGACTTTC. Its protein is CSVIQDSWRANVLTF.

This clonotype was seen a handful of times. V is TRBV29-1 and J is TRBJ1-1, with D hard to call. The CDR3 spans 12 residues. Germline V gives CDR1 SQVTM, CDR2 ANQGSEA. Trimming stripped 7 bases from V and 5 bases from J, with 14 bases between. The CDR3 sequence is CSARTSGTEAFF. The CDR3 DNA follows: TGCAGCGCTAGGACTTCGGGGACTGAAGCTTTCTTT.

This clonotype was counted at least ten times. V and J are TRBV5-1 and TRBJ1-2; D gene unclear. Germline V gene sequence: CDR1 SGHRS, CDR2 YFSETQ. The CDR3 length is 15 residues. Trimming shortened V by 0 bases and J by 4 bases, and 13 bases separated the two germline ends. This chain's CDR3 is CASSLDLLDAYGYTF. The CDR3 DNA follows: TGCGCCAGCAGCTTGGATCTGTTAGATGCCTATGGCTACACCTTC.

This clonotype was counted ten times or more. The chain has TRBV20-1 and TRBJ2-3; TRBD1 might be the D (7 bases). From germline, CDR1 is DFQATT and CDR2 SNEGSKA (reference sequence). Deletions cut 6 bases from V and 2 bases from J, with 15 bases between. The CDR3 totals 14 residues. CDR3 coding DNA: TGCAGTGCCCCGGGGGACAGCTACACAGATACGCAGTATTTT. This translates into CSAPGDSYTDTQYF.

This chain joins TRBV20-1 and TRBJ1-1; D might be TRBD1 (5 bases). V was cut by 6 bases and J by 3 bases, with 11 bases left in between. The CDR3 is 12 residues long. Germline V lookup: CDR1 DFQATT, CDR2 SNEGSKA (reference sequence). The CDR3 bases are TGCAGTGCAGGGGTAGGGGACACTGAAGCTTTCTTT. Translating gives CSAGVGDTEAFF.

In its sample, this clonotype was seen many times. V and J are TRBV20-1 and TRBJ2-7, with D perhaps matching TRBD2 (6 bases). Per the germline V gene, CDR1 is DFQATT and CDR2 is SNEGSKA (reference sequence). The V end lost 3 bases, the J end lost 5 bases, and 14 bases lay between the germline ends. There are 13 residues in the CDR3. CDR3 coding DNA: TGCAGTGCTAGCGGAGGAGGGAAGAACGAGCAGTACTTC. This translates into CSASGGGKNEQYF.

The V gene is TRBV19, the J gene TRBJ2-7; TRBD1 matches at 8 bases. Germline-derived CDR1 and CDR2 are LNHDA and SQIVND (reference sequence). After removal of 5 bases from V and 3 bases from J, the junction contained 3 bases not matched to a gene. The CDR3 is made up of 13 amino acids. The CDR3 DNA sequence: TGTGCCAGTAGTTGGGGACAGGACTACGAGCAGTACTTC. It specifies CASSWGQDYEQYF.

The chain is built from TRBV20-1 and TRBJ2-7; D remains ambiguous. Germline loops: CDR1 DFQATT, CDR2 SNEGSKA (reference sequence). The CDR3 consists of 14 residues. Trimming took off 5 bases at V and 3 bases at J, with 17 bases between the two ends. The CDR3 DNA follows: TGCAGTGCTGAGCAGGCTAGTGCGAGCTACGAGCAGTACTTC. It specifies CSAEQASASYEQYF.

This chain uses TRBV29-1 with TRBJ1-2; no definite D call. The CDR3 contains 12 residues. V lost 5 bases and J lost 4, with 11 bases in between. Germline V CDR1 and CDR2: SQVTM, ANQGSEA. The CDR3 DNA is TGCAGCGTTTACCCAGACACCTATGGCTACACCTTC. Amino acid sequence: CSVYPDTYGYTF. The entire variable domain, with the rest obtained from reference TRBV29-1 and TRBJ1-2, is as follows: SAVISQKPSRDICQRGTSLTIQCQVDSQVTMMFWYRQQPGQSLTLIATANQGSEATYESGFVIDKFPISRPNLTFSTLTVSNMSPEDSSIYLCSVYPDTYGYTFGSGTRLTVV.